Many counts were recorded for the clone carrying this TCR beta chain. Its antigen remains unidentified. These data belong to a study of identical twins. Healthy Caucasians, and only they, were the donors. TCRdb independently ran MiXCR on the 5' RACE reads; one entry per CDR3 protein. The sample has 1.5 million to 2 million distinct CDR3 sequences, around 29% seen once. Findings of the study overall: The more abundant beta clonotypes in cord blood had fewer insertions, and memory repertoires did not show this. These conclusions were based on statistical analysis (cross-sectional, not following the same donors). Zero-insertion results could be subject to partial confounding by invariant MAIT and iNKT cells.

V was clipped by 6 bases and J by 5 bases; unmatched bases: 5. The CDR3 is 14 residues long. Per the germline V gene, CDR1 is MDHEN and CDR2 is SYDVKM. This TCR was recovered from a newborn girl in good health. The chain joins TRBV28 to TRBJ2-7; 12 bases align to TRBD1. The specimen sequenced was cord blood. CDR3: CASRPGQGAHEQYF. CDR3 in DNA: TGTGCCAGCAGACCGGGACAGGGGGCTCACGAGCAGTACTTC.